The rows below give T cell receptor beta chains drawn from one sample of a study of CD8+ T cells in alopecia areata. Profiling relied on immunoSEQ multiplex PCR, and the TCRdb table lists in-frame clones only, not all of them. The data show under 250,000 clones, roughly three fifths seen once. The source material was CD8+ T cells sorted from blood. The receptors here all came from a human donor in good health. Each CDR3 is given with its conserved first and last residue. A D gene is named only where the DNA matches it firmly. A clone size is listed for some rows: how often the clone was seen (once, few, many), or a class if it is expanded.

J	size	V	D	DNA	CDR3
TRBJ2-1	.	TRBV5-1	TRBD1	TGCGCCAGCAGCTTGGAGAAAGACAGGGGCTACAATGAGCAGTTCTTC	CASSLEKDRGYNEQFF
TRBJ2-1	few	TRBV5-5	.	TGTGCCAGCAGCTTTGGCACTATCGGTGAGCAGTTCTTC	CASSFGTIGEQFF
TRBJ2-7	.	TRBV27	.	TGTGCCAGCAGTTTGGGGGCTACCTACGAGCAGTACTTC	CASSLGATYEQYF
TRBJ2-3	.	TRBV11-2	.	TGTGCCAGCAGCCCCCCGACAGTCACAGATACGCAGTATTTT	CASSPPTVTDTQYF
TRBJ1-2	.	TRBV4-2	TRBD1	TGTGCCAGCAGCCAAGGGGACAGCTATGACTACACCTTC	CASSQGDSYDYTF
TRBJ2-3	many	TRBV7-2	.	TGTGCCAGCAGCCCCTCCGGGTCACATGGGGATACGCAGTATTTT	CASSPSGSHGDTQYF
TRBJ1-4	few	TRBV5-1	TRBD1	TGCGCCAGCAGCGGGACAGGTGGTGAAAAACTGTTTTTT	CASSGTGGEKLFF
TRBJ1-2	.	TRBV4-1	.	TGCGCCAGCAGCCAAGAGAACCGCTATGGCTACACCTTC	CASSQENRYGYTF
TRBJ2-2	few	TRBV27	TRBD2	TGTGCCAGCAGTTTAAGGGCTAGCGGGACCGGGGAGCTGTTTTTT	CASSLRASGTGELFF
TRBJ2-7	.	TRBV4-1	TRBD1	TGCGCCAGCAGCACGGGACAGGGGATATACGAGCAGTACTTC	CASSTGQGIYEQYF
TRBJ2-7	.	TRBV5-6	.	TGTGCCAGCAGCTGGGACGGATTCTCCTACGAGCAGTACTTC	CASSWDGFSYEQYF
TRBJ1-2	.	TRBV13	.	TGTGCCAGCAGCTTAGCAGGGAACTATGGCTACACCTTC	CASSLAGNYGYTF
TRBJ2-3	.	TRBV5-6	.	TGTGCCAGCAGCCCAGGACCCGAAGATACGCAGTATTTT	CASSPGPEDTQYF
TRBJ2-3	few	TRBV6-5	TRBD1	TGTGCCAGCAGTTACTCGGGACAGTCTAGCACAGATACGCAGTATTTT	CASSYSGQSSTDTQYF
TRBJ2-5	few	TRBV2	.	TGTGCCAGCTGGGGTTGGAGGGCGGAGACCCAGTACTTC	CASWGWRAETQYF
TRBJ2-5	.	TRBV5-4	.	TGTGCCAGCAGCTTGGAGACGGCGGAGACCCAGTACTTC	CASSLETAETQYF
TRBJ1-5	few	TRBV19	.	TGTGCCAGTAACCATCTGTTTAACGAAGCAGCTAATAGCAATCAGCCCCAGCATTTT	CASNHLFNEAANSNQPQHF
TRBJ1-5	.	TRBV2	TRBD1	TGTGCCAGCAGTGGGGACAGTAACAATCAGCCCCAGCATTTT	CASSGDSNNQPQHF
TRBJ2-5	.	TRBV6-6	.	TGTGCCAGCAGTTACTCGCTGGGTGTTGGGACCCAGTACTTC	CASSYSLGVGTQYF
TRBJ2-2	.	TRBV11-2	.	TGTGCCAGCAGCTTTGGGCAGTGGGCCGGGGAGCTGTTTTTT	CASSFGQWAGELFF
TRBJ2-7	.	TRBV5-6	TRBD1	TGTGCCAGCAGCGGATCGGGACAGGGCTTCTACGAGCAGTACTTC	CASSGSGQGFYEQYF
TRBJ1-5	.	TRBV2	.	TGTGCCAGCAGTAGAGGTGGGGGAGGCAATCAGCCCCAGCATTTT	CASSRGGGGNQPQHF
TRBJ2-7	.	TRBV27	.	TGTGCCAGCAGTCTGACAGGCGGCGAGTGGTACGAGCAGTACTTC	CASSLTGGEWYEQYF
TRBJ2-7	.	TRBV6-1	TRBD1	TGTGCCACCGAATCTGGACAGGGCTACGAGCAGTACTTC	CATESGQGYEQYF
TRBJ2-3	.	TRBV6-5	.	TGTGCCAGCAGTTCCCCCGGCGGCACAGATACGCAGTATTTT	CASSSPGGTDTQYF
TRBJ2-7	few	TRBV7-9	.	TGTGCCAGCAGCCATACCTCGCGGGGTACCTACGAGCAGTACTTC	CASSHTSRGTYEQYF
TRBJ2-6	.	TRBV4-3	.	TGCGCCAGCAGCCCTTCTCGGGGGACTGGGGCCAACGTCCTGACTTTC	CASSPSRGTGANVLTF
TRBJ1-2	.	TRBV27	TRBD1	TGTGCCAGCAGCCAAATCCCGACAGGGCACTATGGCTACACCTTC	CASSQIPTGHYGYTF
TRBJ2-1	.	TRBV9	.	TGTGCCAGCACCCTTACAGGGTCTCACCACAATGAGCAGTTCTTC	CASTLTGSHHNEQFF
TRBJ2-2	.	TRBV27	TRBD1	TGTGCCAGCAGTCTTAGGACAGGGTGGACCGGGGAGCTGTTTTTT	CASSLRTGWTGELFF
TRBJ2-3	many	TRBV27	.	TGTGCCAGCAGTTTATCTCGCCCAGATACGCAGTATTTT	CASSLSRPDTQYF